These 5 T cell receptor beta chains originate from one sample sequenced in a study of T cell responses to AZD1222 COVID-19 vaccine. The protocol was immunoSEQ multiplex PCR, while the TCRdb copy is restricted to in-frame clones and leaves out a portion. This table has some 100,000 clones, roughly 86% appearing once. This specimen was peripheral blood, taken 28 days after the second AZD1222 dose. The receptors derive from an adult who received the AZD1222 COVID-19 vaccine.

The V call is TRBV3-1 (or the pseudogene TRBV3-2), the J call TRBJ1-6, with D unclear. Germline values: CDR1 LGHDT, CDR2 YNNKEL (reference sequence). Between the trimmed V and J ends, which lost 2 bases and 13 bases, there was a span of 9 bases. The CDR3 contains 12 residues. CDR3 in amino acids: CASSQLATPLHF. In nucleotides, the CDR3 is TGTGCCAGCAGCCAACTAGCCACTCCCCTCCACTTT.

The table lists this clone with a count of one. J is TRBJ1-1 and V is TRBV12-3 or TRBV12-4; 7 bases are a match to TRBD1. V shed 6 bases and J 7 bases; nucleotides not matched to a gene: 8. The CDR3 contains 13 residues. The CDR3 sequence is CASRLRQGGEAFF. The CDR3 coding sequence is TGTGCCAGCAGACTCCGACAGGGAGGTGAAGCTTTCTTT.

The chain has TRBV29-1 and TRBJ1-2; D call uncertain. V lost 4 bases, J lost 1 base, and 16 bases lay in between. The CDR3 sequence is 15 residues long. In germline, CDR1 is SQVTM, CDR2 ANQGSEA. DNA for the CDR3: TGCAGCGTTGGGCTTAGGACTGAGAATAACTATGGCTACACCTTC. This translates into CSVGLRTENNYGYTF.

DNA of the CDR3: TGTGCCAGCAGCCAAGAGGTTATAGGTTCAGCCAACGAGCAGTACTTC. It encodes CASSQEVIGSANEQYF. This chain connects TRBV3-1 (or the pseudogene TRBV3-2) to TRBJ2-7; D gene uncertain. Germline CDR1 LGHDT, CDR2 YNNKEL (reference sequence). The ends were cut back, 0 bases at V and 5 bases at J, with 17 bases in the middle. This CDR3 region has 16 residues.

The chain employs TRBV6-5 and TRBJ2-5, with D unclear. V gave up 10 bases and J gave up 4 bases, with 13 bases separating them. Germline V gene data show CDR1 as MNHEY and CDR2 as SVGAGI. The CDR3 is made up of 12 amino acids. CDR3 DNA: TGTGCCACTCATGTGGGTACAGAGACCCAGTACTTC. Translating it yields CATHVGTETQYF.